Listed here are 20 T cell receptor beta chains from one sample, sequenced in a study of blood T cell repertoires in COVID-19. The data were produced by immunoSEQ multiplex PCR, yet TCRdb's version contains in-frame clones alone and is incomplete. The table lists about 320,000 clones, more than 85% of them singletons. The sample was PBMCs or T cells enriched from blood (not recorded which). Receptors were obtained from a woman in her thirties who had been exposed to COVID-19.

The CDR3 coding sequence is TGTGCCAGCGCCCCCTGGGAGTATTCACCCCTCCACTTT. As protein: CASAPWEYSPLHF. The rearrangement joins TRBV11-2 to TRBJ1-6, with D unclear. Trimming stripped 8 bases from V and 8 bases from J, with 13 bases between. Germline V gene lookup returns CDR1 SGHAT and CDR2 FQNNGV. The CDR3 extends over 13 amino acids.

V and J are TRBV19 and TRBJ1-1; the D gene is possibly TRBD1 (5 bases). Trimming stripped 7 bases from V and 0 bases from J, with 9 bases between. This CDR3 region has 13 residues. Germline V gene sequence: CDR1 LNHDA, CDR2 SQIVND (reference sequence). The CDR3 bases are TGTGCCAGTAAACGACAGCTGAACACTGAAGCTTTCTTT. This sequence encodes CASKRQLNTEAFF.

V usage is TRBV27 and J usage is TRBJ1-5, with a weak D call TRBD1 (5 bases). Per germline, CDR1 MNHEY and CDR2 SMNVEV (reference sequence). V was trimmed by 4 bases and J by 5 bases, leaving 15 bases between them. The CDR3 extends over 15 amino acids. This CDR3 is CASSYQGWGDQPQHF. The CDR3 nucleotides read TGTGCCAGCAGTTATCAGGGATGGGGCGATCAGCCCCAGCATTTT.

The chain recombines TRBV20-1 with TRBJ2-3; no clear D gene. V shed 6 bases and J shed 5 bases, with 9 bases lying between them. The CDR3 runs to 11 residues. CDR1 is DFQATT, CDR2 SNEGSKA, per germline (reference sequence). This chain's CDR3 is CSAVAGDTQYF. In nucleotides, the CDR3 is TGCAGTGCCGTAGCTGGAGATACGCAGTATTTT.

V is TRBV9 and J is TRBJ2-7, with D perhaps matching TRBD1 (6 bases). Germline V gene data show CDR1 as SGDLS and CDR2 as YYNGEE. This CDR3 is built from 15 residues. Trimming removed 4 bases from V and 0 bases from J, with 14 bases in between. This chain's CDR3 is CASSRQMDSSYEQYF. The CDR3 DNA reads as TGTGCCAGCAGCAGACAAATGGACAGCTCCTACGAGCAGTACTTC. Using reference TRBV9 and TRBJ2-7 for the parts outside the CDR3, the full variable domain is DSGVTQTPKHLITATGQRVTLRCSPRSGDLSVYWYQQSLDQGLQFLIQYYNGEERAKGNILERFSAQQFPDLHSELNLSSLELGDSALYFCASSRQMDSSYEQYFGPGTRLTVT.

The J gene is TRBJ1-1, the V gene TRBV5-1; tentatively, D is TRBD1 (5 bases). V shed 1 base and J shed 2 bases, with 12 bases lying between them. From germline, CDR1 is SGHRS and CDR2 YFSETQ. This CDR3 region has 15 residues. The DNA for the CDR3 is TGCGCCAGCAGCTTGTCCGGGGACTTAAACACTGAAGCTTTCTTT. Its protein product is CASSLSGDLNTEAFF.

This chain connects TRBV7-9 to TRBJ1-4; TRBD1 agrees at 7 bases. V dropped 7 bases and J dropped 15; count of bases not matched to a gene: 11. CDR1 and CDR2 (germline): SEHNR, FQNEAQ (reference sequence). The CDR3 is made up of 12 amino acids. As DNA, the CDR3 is TGTGCCAGCACCCCAGGGGGGACAGTTATGTTTTTT. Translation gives CASTPGGTVMFF. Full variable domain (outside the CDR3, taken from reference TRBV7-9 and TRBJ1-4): DTGVSQNPRHKITKRGQNVTFRCDPISEHNRLYWYRQTLGQGPEFLTYFQNEAQLEKSRLLSDRFSAERPKGSFSTLEIQRTEQGDSAMYLCASTPGGTVMFFGSGTQLSVL.

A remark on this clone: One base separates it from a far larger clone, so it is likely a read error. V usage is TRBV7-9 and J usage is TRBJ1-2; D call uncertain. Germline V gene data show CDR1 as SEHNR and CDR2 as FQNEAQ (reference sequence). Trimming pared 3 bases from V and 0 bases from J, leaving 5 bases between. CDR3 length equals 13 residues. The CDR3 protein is CASSLQSNYGYTF. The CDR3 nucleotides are TGTGCCAGCAGCTTGCAGTCTAACTATGGCTACACCTTC. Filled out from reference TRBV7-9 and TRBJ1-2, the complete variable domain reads DTGVSQNPRHKITKRGQNVTFRCDPISEHNRLYWYRQTLGQGPEFLTYFQNEAQLEKSRLLSDRFSAERPKGSFSTLEIQRTEQGDSAMYLCASSLQSNYGYTFGSGTRLTVV.

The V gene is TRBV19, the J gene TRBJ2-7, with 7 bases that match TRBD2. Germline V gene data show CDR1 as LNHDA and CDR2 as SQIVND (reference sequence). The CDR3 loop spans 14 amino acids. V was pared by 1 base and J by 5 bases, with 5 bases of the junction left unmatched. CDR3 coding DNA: TGTGCCAGTAGTATAGCCCGGCGGGGGAACGAGCAGTACTTC. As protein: CASSIARRGNEQYF.

In nucleotides, the CDR3 is TGCGCCAGCAGCTTGTACCCAGGGGCCCATGGCTACACCTTC. Translating it yields CASSLYPGAHGYTF. The chain links TRBV5-1 to TRBJ1-2; a weak D match, TRBD1 (6 bases). CDR1 is SGHRS and CDR2 is YFSETQ in the germline V gene. This CDR3 comprises 14 residues. V lost 1 base and J 6 bases, leaving 13 bases between the germline ends.

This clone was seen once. CDR3 DNA: TGTGCCAGCAGCTTAGGGGGCGCAGGCCTTCCCTACGAGCAGTACTTC. It is translated as CASSLGGAGLPYEQYF. The gene calls are TRBV7-2 and TRBJ2-7; a weak D match, TRBD1 (5 bases). Germline CDR1 is SGHTA and CDR2 is FQGNSA. The CDR3 sequence is 16 residues long. Between the trimmed V and J ends, which lost 1 base and 2 bases, there was a span of 15 bases.

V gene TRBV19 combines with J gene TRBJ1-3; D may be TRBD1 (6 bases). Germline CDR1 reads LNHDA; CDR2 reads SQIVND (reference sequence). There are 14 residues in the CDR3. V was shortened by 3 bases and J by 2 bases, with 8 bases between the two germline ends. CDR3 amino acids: CASSISGAGNTIYF. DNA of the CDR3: TGTGCCAGTAGTATCTCAGGGGCTGGAAACACCATATATTTT.

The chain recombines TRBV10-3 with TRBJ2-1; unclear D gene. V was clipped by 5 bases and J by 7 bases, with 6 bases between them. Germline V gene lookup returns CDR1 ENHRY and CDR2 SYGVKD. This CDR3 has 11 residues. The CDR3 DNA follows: TGTGCCATCAGTACGAGTAATGAGCAGTTCTTC. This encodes CAISTSNEQFF.

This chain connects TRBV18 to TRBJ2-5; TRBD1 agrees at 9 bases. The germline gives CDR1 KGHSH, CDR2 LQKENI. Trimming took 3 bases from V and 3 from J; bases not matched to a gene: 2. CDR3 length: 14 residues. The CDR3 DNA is TGTGCCAGCTCACCCCGGGACAGGGAAGAGACCCAGTACTTC. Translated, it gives CASSPRDREETQYF.

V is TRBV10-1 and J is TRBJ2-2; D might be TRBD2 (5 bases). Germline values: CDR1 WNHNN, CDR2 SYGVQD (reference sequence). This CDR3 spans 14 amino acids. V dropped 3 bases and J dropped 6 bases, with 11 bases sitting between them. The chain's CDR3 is CASSDFGESGELFF. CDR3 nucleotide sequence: TGCGCCAGCAGTGATTTCGGGGAATCCGGGGAGCTGTTTTTT.

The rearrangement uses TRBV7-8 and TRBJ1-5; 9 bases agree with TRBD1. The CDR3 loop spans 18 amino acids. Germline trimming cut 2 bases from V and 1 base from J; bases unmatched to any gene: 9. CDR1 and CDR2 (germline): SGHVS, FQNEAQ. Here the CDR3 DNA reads TGTGCCAGCAGCTTACGGGACAGGGTTGTTCGGAGCAATCAGCCCCAGCATTTT. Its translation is CASSLRDRVVRSNQPQHF.

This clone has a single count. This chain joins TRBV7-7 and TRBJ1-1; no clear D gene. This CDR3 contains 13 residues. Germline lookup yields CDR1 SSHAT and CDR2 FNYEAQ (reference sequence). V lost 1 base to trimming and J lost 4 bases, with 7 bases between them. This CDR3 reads CASSLDGGTEAFF. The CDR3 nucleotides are TGTGCCAGCAGCTTAGACGGAGGCACTGAAGCTTTCTTT. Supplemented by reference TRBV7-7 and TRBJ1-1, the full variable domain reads GAGVSQSPRYKVTKRGQDVTLRCDPISSHATLYWYQQALGQGPEFLTYFNYEAQPDKSGLPSDRFSAERPEGSISTLTIQRTEQRDSAMYRCASSLDGGTEAFFGQGTRLTVV.

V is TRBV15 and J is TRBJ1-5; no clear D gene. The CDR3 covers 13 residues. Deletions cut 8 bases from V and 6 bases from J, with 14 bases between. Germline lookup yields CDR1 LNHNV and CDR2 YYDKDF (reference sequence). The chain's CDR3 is CATSGGRAQPQHF. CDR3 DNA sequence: TGTGCCACCTCCGGAGGGCGCGCTCAGCCCCAGCATTTT. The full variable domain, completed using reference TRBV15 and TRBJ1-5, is DAMVIQNPRYQVTQFGKPVTLSCSQTLNHNVMYWYQQKSSQAPKLLFHYYDKDFNNEADTPDNFQSRRPNTSFCFLDIRSPGLGDTAMYLCATSGGRAQPQHFGDGTRLSIL.

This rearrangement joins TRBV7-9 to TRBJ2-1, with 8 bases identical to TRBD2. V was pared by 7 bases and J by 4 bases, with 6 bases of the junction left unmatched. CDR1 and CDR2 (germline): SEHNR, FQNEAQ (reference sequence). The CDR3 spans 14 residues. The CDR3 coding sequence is TGTGCCAGCATCACGGGCGGGGGGTACAATGAGCAGTTCTTC. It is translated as CASITGGGYNEQFF.

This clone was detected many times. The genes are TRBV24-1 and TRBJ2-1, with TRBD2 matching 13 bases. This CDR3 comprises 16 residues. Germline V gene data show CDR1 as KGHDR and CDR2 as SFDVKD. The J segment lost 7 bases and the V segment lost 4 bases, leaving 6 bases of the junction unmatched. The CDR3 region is CATSDTGTSGVNEQFF. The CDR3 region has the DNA TGTGCCACCAGTGACACAGGGACTAGCGGGGTGAATGAGCAGTTCTTC.